This is a list of T cell receptor beta chains from one sample in a study of T cells in Graves' hyperthyroidism and ophthalmopathy. One entry per CDR3 protein, called by TCRdb with MiXCR from the multiplex PCR reads. The repertoire includes some 650,000 distinct CDR3 sequences, more than 15% of them detected once, and less than 3.5% sits in the top ten. The sequencing sample was made of blood. The receptors were sampled from a woman aged 35 to 49 with Graves' ophthalmopathy. CDR3s leave out the opening cysteine and the closing phenylalanine or tryptophan.

TRBV30,TRBJ1-1,AWERYTEAF
TRBV7-9,TRBJ2-1,ASSLGGGSGDNEQF
TRBV6-1,TRBJ1-4,ASSEGQGREKLF
TRBV6-2/TRBV6-3,TRBJ2-7,ASSHKAGGPGEQY
TRBV9,TRBJ2-5,ACSLGLAGAETQY
TRBV5-1,TRBJ2-5,ASSSLGDIQGTQY
TRBV20-1,TRBJ2-1,SQSSGFYNEQF
TRBV7-2,TRBJ2-4,ASSLEVLAKNIQY
TRBV6-1,TRBJ1-3,ASTLGAFSGNTIY
TRBV2,TRBJ2-3,ASSDLRGDRDTQY
TRBV7-2,TRBJ1-2,ASKPSAGTGGYT
TRBV5-1,TRBJ2-6,ASSLITGSGANVLT
TRBV4-1,TRBJ2-3,ASSQVLSTDTQY
TRBV9,TRBJ1-1,ASSVAGTGLDEAF
TRBV20-1,TRBJ2-3,SAWRGGTDTQY
TRBV7-9,TRBJ2-5,ASSPQKGGETQY
TRBV20-1,TRBJ2-1,SARGTSDNEQF
TRBV2,TRBJ2-5,ASQRRGAPQETQY